The 30 T cell receptor beta chains below come from one sample, sequenced in a study of cytomegalovirus exposure and HLA in healthy donors. The primer mix had 60 Vbeta and 13 Jbeta primers. TCRdb keeps only in-frame clones here, not all; method: immunoSEQ multiplex PCR. The sample gives about 98,000 clones, 80% to 85% of which show up once; roughly 1.5% is in the top ten. The sequencing input was PBMCs. The receptors here all came from a man aged 40-50 years in good health and CMV-seronegative.

As DNA, the CDR3 is TGTGCCAGCAGCTTAGTGCCGGGGTGGGACGAGCAGTACTTC. It encodes CASSLVPGWDEQYF. This chain joins TRBV7-9 and TRBJ2-7; possibly TRBD2 for D (5 bases). The CDR3 extends over 14 amino acids. Germline V CDR1 and CDR2: SEHNR, FQNEAQ (reference sequence). V lost 1 base and J lost 5, with 12 bases in between.

The chain couples TRBV5-6 to TRBJ1-2; D perhaps matches TRBD1 (6 bases). The germline V and J ends were trimmed by 4 bases and 7 bases, with 11 bases remaining between them. CDR1 and CDR2 (germline): SGHDT, YYEEEE. This CDR3 comprises 12 residues. CDR3 loop: CASSRGEGGYTF. CDR3 coding DNA: TGTGCCAGCAGCAGGGGGGAGGGTGGCTACACCTTC.

The chain has TRBV19 and TRBJ1-1; TRBD1 is a possible D gene (6 bases). Germline assignment: CDR1 LNHDA and CDR2 SQIVND (reference sequence). V was shortened by 3 bases and J by 0 bases, with 11 bases between the two germline ends. This CDR3 spans 15 amino acids. CDR3 sequence reads: CASSIRGGLNTEAFF. CDR3 coding DNA: TGTGCCAGTAGTATCAGAGGGGGTTTGAACACTGAAGCTTTCTTT.

This chain links TRBV9 with TRBJ2-2; no clear D gene. Germline V CDR1 and CDR2: SGDLS, YYNGEE. V was shortened by 7 bases and J by 0 bases, with 10 bases between the two germline ends. The CDR3 is 14 residues long. The CDR3 sequence is CASRVSANTGELFF. DNA for the CDR3: TGTGCCAGCCGGGTTTCAGCGAACACCGGGGAGCTGTTTTTT.

CDR3 residues: CASSYRTAPATEAFF. The CDR3 DNA sequence: TGTGCCAGCAGTTACAGGACAGCACCGGCCACTGAAGCTTTCTTT. This rearrangement joins TRBV6-6 to TRBJ1-1, with a possible D match to TRBD1 (6 bases). The V and J ends lost 2 bases and 4 bases respectively, with 14 bases between them. The CDR3 is made up of 15 amino acids. CDR1 is MNHNY and CDR2 is SVGAGI in the germline V gene (reference sequence).

This clone was recorded a few times. The CDR3 DNA is TGTGCCAGCAGTGCCTCTTCCGTCACCATATATTTT. This gives the protein CASSASSVTIYF. The genes are TRBV6-1 and TRBJ1-3; the D is unclear. This CDR3 spans 12 amino acids. V lost 4 bases and J lost 9, with 10 bases in between. In germline, CDR1 is MNHNS, CDR2 SASEGT.

This sequence joins TRBV18 and TRBJ1-5; D may be TRBD1 (5 bases). V lost 4 bases and J 1 base, leaving 17 bases between the germline ends. CDR3 size: 17 residues. Germline V CDR1 and CDR2: KGHSH, LQKENI. The CDR3 nucleotides read TGTGCCAGCTCACGCCCAAATGGGGGAGGAAGCAATCAGCCCCAGCATTTT. Translation: CASSRPNGGGSNQPQHF.

This clone was found once. This sequence joins TRBV9 and TRBJ1-1, with unresolved D. The CDR3 contains 13 residues. V lost 0 bases, J lost 1 base, and 4 bases lay in between. Germline assignment: CDR1 SGDLS and CDR2 YYNGEE. In nucleotides, the CDR3 is TGTGCCAGCAGCGTAGACGGGAACACTGAAGCTTTCTTT. This gives the protein CASSVDGNTEAFF. Drawing the rest from reference TRBV9 and TRBJ1-1, the complete variable domain is DSGVTQTPKHLITATGQRVTLRCSPRSGDLSVYWYQQSLDQGLQFLIQYYNGEERAKGNILERFSAQQFPDLHSELNLSSLELGDSALYFCASSVDGNTEAFFGQGTRLTVV.

This clone was detected once. The chain is built from TRBV6-1 and TRBJ2-7, with D unresolved. The germline V gene encodes CDR1 MNHNS and CDR2 SASEGT. CDR3 size: 11 residues. V was pared by 6 bases and J by 12 bases, with 15 bases between. The CDR3 here is CASRKLGNAYF. The CDR3 nucleotides are TGTGCCAGCAGAAAGCTTGGTAATGCGTACTTC.

The rearrangement joins TRBV18 to TRBJ1-2; no reliable D call. The length of the CDR3 is 13 residues. Germline assignment: CDR1 KGHSH and CDR2 LQKENI. V gave up 2 bases and J gave up 6 bases, with 10 bases separating them. The CDR3 DNA reads TGTGCCAGCTCACCAGCCGCAACTGATGGCTACACCTTC. This sequence encodes CASSPAATDGYTF.

V usage is TRBV11-2 and J usage is TRBJ2-1; 8 nucleotides line up with TRBD1. CDR1 and CDR2 from the germline V gene are SGHAT and FQNNGV. V lost 2 bases, J lost 7 bases, and 7 bases stayed unmatched. This CDR3 has 15 residues. The CDR3 DNA sequence: TGTGCCAGCAGCTTACAAGACAGGGGCTGGAATGAGCAGTTCTTC. It is translated as CASSLQDRGWNEQFF.

This clone was seen only once. V is TRBV6-1 and J is TRBJ2-1; 7 bases line up with TRBD2. Germline-derived CDR1 and CDR2 are MNHNS and SASEGT. J was trimmed by 5 bases and V by 7 bases; bases with no gene match: 11. The CDR3 spans 15 residues. CDR3 amino acids: CASIPGGLGNNEQFF. The CDR3 bases are TGTGCCAGCATCCCGGGGGGACTGGGCAACAATGAGCAGTTCTTC.

This chain uses TRBV5-1 with TRBJ1-1; no firm D call. The V gene's germline CDR1 is SGHRS and CDR2 YFSETQ. The CDR3 has 14 residues. V was cut by 0 bases and J by 2 bases, with 8 bases left in between. Here the CDR3 DNA reads TGCGCCAGCAGCTTGGGAGTGAGTAACACTGAAGCTTTCTTT. Amino acids: CASSLGVSNTEAFF.

The CDR3 reads CASSQSGQETQYF. As DNA, the CDR3 is TGTGCCAGCAGCCAAAGCGGCCAAGAGACCCAGTACTTC. The J gene is TRBJ2-5, the V gene TRBV9; D possibly corresponds to TRBD2 (5 bases). This CDR3 region has 13 residues. V dropped 4 bases and J dropped 1 base, with 8 bases sitting between them. The germline V gene has CDR1 SGDLS and CDR2 YYNGEE.

This chain connects TRBV18 to TRBJ2-5; a possible D gene is TRBD1 (5 bases). The DNA end is a closer match to TRBJ2-7, so the J assignment may be wrong. Germline CDR1 and CDR2: KGHSH and LQKENI. This CDR3 contains 15 residues. The CDR3 spells CASSPETGSTYEQYF. The CDR3 DNA is TGTGCCAGCTCACCAGAAACAGGCTCAACCTACGAGCAGTACTTC.

The chain carries TRBV29-1 and TRBJ1-4; a weak D match, TRBD1 (5 bases). The CDR3 has 11 residues. In germline, CDR1 is SQVTM, CDR2 ANQGSEA. The V and J ends lost 6 bases and 5 bases respectively, with 7 bases between them. In DNA form, the CDR3 reads TGCAGCGTCGACAGAAATGAAAAACTGTTTTTT. Its translation is CSVDRNEKLFF.

In this sample, this clone turned up once. This sequence joins TRBV7-9 and TRBJ1-3; TRBD1 is a possible D gene (6 bases). Germline lookup yields CDR1 SEHNR and CDR2 FQNEAQ (reference sequence). Trimming took 5 bases from V and 2 from J, leaving 13 bases between them. The CDR3 covers 15 residues. The CDR3 DNA is TGTGCCAGCAGCGTGGACAGCGACACTGGAAACACCATATATTTT. Translation: CASSVDSDTGNTIYF.

J is TRBJ2-1 and V is TRBV9; 11 bases fit TRBD2. The germline CDR1 and CDR2 sequences are SGDLS and YYNGEE. The CDR3 covers 17 residues. Trimming took 0 bases from V and 6 from J; bases not matched to a gene: 8. CDR3 residues: CASSVGLSGGGSNEQFF. The CDR3 nucleotides read TGTGCCAGCAGCGTAGGCCTTAGCGGGGGGGGTAGCAATGAGCAGTTCTTC.

The gene calls are TRBV25-1 and TRBJ2-1; 8 positions match TRBD1. The CDR3 runs 14 residues. Germline V gene sequence: CDR1 MGHDK, CDR2 SYGVNS. V gave up 1 base and J gave up 8 bases; unmatched junction bases: 4. The CDR3 DNA sequence: TGTGCCAGCAGTGAATTACAGGGGGACGATGAGCAGTTCTTC. It translates to CASSELQGDDEQFF.

For the CDR3, the DNA is TGTGCCAGCAGCTACGCGCCTAACTATGGCTACACCTTC. Translation gives CASSYAPNYGYTF. The V gene is TRBV6-5, the J gene TRBJ1-2; D unresolved. The ends were cut back, 6 bases at V and 0 bases at J, with 8 bases in the middle. Germline CDR1 reads MNHEY; CDR2 reads SVGAGI. CDR3 length: 13 amino acids.

This chain uses TRBV6-6 with TRBJ1-6; 9 bases match TRBD1. The CDR3 contains 14 residues. V was pared by 6 bases and J by 7 bases, with 4 bases of the junction left unmatched. Germline V lookup: CDR1 MNHNY, CDR2 SVGAGI (reference sequence). The DNA for the CDR3 is TGTGCCAGCAGCCCGACAGGGGGAAATTCACCCCTCCACTTT. It specifies CASSPTGGNSPLHF.

The V gene is TRBV28, the J gene TRBJ1-6; no clear D. This CDR3 is 17 amino acids long. Trimming pared 5 bases from V and 0 bases from J, leaving 14 bases between. Germline assignment: CDR1 MDHEN and CDR2 SYDVKM. CDR3 sequence: CASSRGRTSSYNSPLHF. The CDR3 DNA follows: TGTGCCAGCAGTCGAGGGAGGACGAGCTCCTATAATTCACCCCTCCACTTT. Full variable domain (missing parts from reference TRBV28 and TRBJ1-6): DVKVTQSSRYLVKRTGEKVFLECVQDMDHENMFWYRQDPGLGLRLIYFSYDVKMKEKGDIPEGYSVSREKKERFSLILESASTNQTSMYLCASSRGRTSSYNSPLHFGNGTRLTVT.

The chain has TRBV19 and TRBJ1-6, with D perhaps TRBD1 (5 bases). Germline V gene data show CDR1 as LNHDA and CDR2 as SQIVND (reference sequence). The CDR3 is made up of 17 amino acids. V was cut by 6 bases and J by 4 bases, with 19 bases left in between. The DNA for the CDR3 is TGTGCCAGTAGCCACCGCGAACAGGAGTGGTATAATTCACCCCTCCACTTT. As protein: CASSHREQEWYNSPLHF.

The chain is built from TRBV19 and TRBJ2-2; perhaps TRBD1 as D (5 bases). The CDR3 runs 13 residues. Germline CDR1 LNHDA, CDR2 SQIVND (reference sequence). The CDR3 loop reads CAVGPANTGELFF. In nucleotides, the CDR3 is TGTGCAGTGGGGCCCGCGAACACCGGGGAGCTGTTTTTT.

This chain connects TRBV2 to TRBJ1-3; D is perhaps TRBD1 (5 bases). V was trimmed by 2 bases and J by 4 bases, leaving 9 bases between them. The CDR3 is 14 amino acids. Germline V gene lookup returns CDR1 SNHLY and CDR2 FYNNEI. CDR3 residues: CASSEMGGGNTIYF. The CDR3 DNA follows: TGTGCCAGCAGTGAAATGGGGGGGGGAAACACCATATATTTT.

The V call is TRBV9, the J call TRBJ1-3; TRBD1 agrees at 8 bases. The junction had 0 bases not matched to a gene; V was cut back by 0 bases and J by 4 bases. There are 14 residues in the CDR3. Germline V CDR1 and CDR2: SGDLS, YYNGEE. As DNA, the CDR3 is TGTGCCAGCAGCGTAGGGGACAGGGGAAACACCATATATTTT. This gives the protein CASSVGDRGNTIYF.

V and J are TRBV25-1 and TRBJ2-5, with 7 positions matching TRBD2. From germline, CDR1 is MGHDK and CDR2 SYGVNS. This CDR3 is 13 amino acids long. Germline trimming cut 8 bases from V and 4 bases from J; bases unmatched to any gene: 7. The CDR3 nucleotides read TGTGCCAGCGGGGGGGGGAAGGGAGAGACCCAGTACTTC. Amino acids: CASGGGKGETQYF.

A single count supports this clone. The J gene is TRBJ2-5, the V gene TRBV6-1; tentative D call: TRBD2 (6 bases). The CDR3 is 13 residues long. V was pared by 10 bases and J by 2 bases, with 14 bases between. From germline, CDR1 is MNHNS and CDR2 SASEGT. DNA of the CDR3: TGTGCCATCCACCGGGACTCACAAGAGACCCAGTACTTC. Its translation is CAIHRDSQETQYF.

The chain links TRBV27 to TRBJ1-2, with TRBD1 matching 7 bases. The germline V gene has CDR1 MNHEY and CDR2 SMNVEV (reference sequence). The CDR3 runs 13 residues. V lost 5 bases to trimming and J lost 6 bases; unmatched junction nucleotides: 6. The CDR3 protein is CASSRGRIHGYTF. The CDR3 bases are TGTGCCAGCAGTAGGGGGCGCATTCATGGCTACACCTTC.

The rearrangement joins TRBV27 to TRBJ2-1; the D gene is possibly TRBD2 (7 bases). V lost 7 bases to trimming and J lost 7 bases, with 17 bases between them. CDR3 length: 14 residues. Germline CDR1 and CDR2: MNHEY and SMNVEV (reference sequence). DNA of the CDR3: TGTGCCAGCACTCGAGGGGGGGCTAAGAATGAGCAGTTCTTC. Translating gives CASTRGGAKNEQFF.